This T cell receptor (beta chain) was recovered during a study of T-cell reconstitution after alpha-beta-depleted transplantation in children. During its preparation, the TCRbeta library received unique molecular identifiers. MiXCR, run by TCRdb on the PCR reads, gives a single entry per CDR3 protein. The sample has 100,000 to 150,000 distinct CDR3 sequences, approximately 22% seen once. This clonotype was picked up many times. Its target is not known. This CDR3 is built from 20 residues. V was clipped by 0 bases and J by 2 bases, with 22 bases between them. Germline V gene sequence: CDR1 SGHAT, CDR2 FQNNGV. Study outcomes and limitations: Day-60 TCRbeta diversity that was high in some patients was derived from surviving recipient T cells and thymic progenitors. Reportedly, alpha-beta T cells present about two months post-transplant originated from several hundred expanded clones of graft origin. From newly produced T cells came most of the T-cell counts and diversity one year after transplant.

V usage is TRBV11-2 and J usage is TRBJ2-2; D uncertain. This receptor was obtained from a male patient under 10 years old who had a stem cell transplant for chronic granulomatous disease, so the T cells may come from the graft donor. The specimen was PBMCs, mostly from graft donor cells, collected 180 days after TCRalphabeta/CD19-depleted stem cell transplant. The DNA of the CDR3 is TGTGCCAGCAGCTTAGATTTGTTTTGGGGATTCGACAAAAACACCGGGGAGCTGTTTTTT. It yields the protein CASSLDLFWGFDKNTGELFF. The full variable domain, in which reference TRBV11-2 and TRBJ2-2 provide the parts outside the CDR3, is EAGVAQSPRYKIIEKRQSVAFWCNPISGHATLYWYQQILGQGPKLLIQFQNNGVVDDSQLPKDRFSAERLKGVDSTLKIQPAKLEDSAVYLCASSLDLFWGFDKNTGELFFGEGSRLTVL.